A single TCR beta chain is shown here with its context. Its antigen is not identified. The CDR3 extends over 16 amino acids. Trimming removed 0 bases at V and 8 bases at J, with 17 bases between. The germline gives CDR1 SEHNR, CDR2 FQNEAQ (reference sequence). These data originate in a study of identical twins. TCRdb re-called the 5' RACE reads through MiXCR, storing one row per CDR3 protein. The data contain a few hundred thousand distinct CDR3 sequences, 9.5% to 10% of them singletons. Findings and caveats of the study: Instead of following the same donors, the conclusions were based on cross-sectional statistical analysis.

The same sample was also studied in work on yellow fever vaccine responses in identical twins.

The chain has TRBV7-9 and TRBJ2-1; D is unresolved. The material sequenced was PBMCs. This TCR derives from a woman under 30 in good health. The CDR3 loop reads CASSLADAVAAHEQFF. For the CDR3, the DNA is TGTGCCAGCAGCTTAGCGGACGCCGTCGCTGCGCATGAGCAGTTCTTC. Looking up the rest from reference TRBV7-9 and TRBJ2-1 gives the full variable domain: DTGVSQNPRHKITKRGQNVTFRCDPISEHNRLYWYRQTLGQGPEFLTYFQNEAQLEKSRLLSDRFSAERPKGSFSTLEIQRTEQGDSAMYLCASSLADAVAAHEQFFGPGTRLTVL.